These 13 T cell receptor beta chains were all obtained from the same sample, sequenced in a study of CD8 T cells in Susac syndrome. When the RNA was reverse transcribed, random hexamers were used with an input of roughly 0.45 to 1 ug. TCRdb re-called the immunoSEQ multiplex PCR reads with MiXCR, one entry per CDR3 protein. This sample has over 150,000 distinct CDR3 sequences, with 85% to 95% found just once. The material sequenced was CD4+ T cells from PBMCs. These TCRs come from a human donor with multiple sclerosis.

The chain employs TRBV5-4 and TRBJ2-2; 7 bases are a match to TRBD2. Germline assignment: CDR1 SGHNT and CDR2 YYREEE (reference sequence). This CDR3 region has 15 residues. The V segment lost 1 base and the J segment 6 bases; nucleotides outside the gene matches: 6. CDR3 in amino acids: CASSLNAGAPGELFF. In nucleotides, the CDR3 is TGTGCCAGCAGCTTGAACGCGGGAGCGCCCGGGGAGCTGTTTTTT.

The DNA of the CDR3 is TGCAGTGCTAGAGATAGTACAGGGGAATACTACGAGCAGTACTTC. This gives the protein CSARDSTGEYYEQYF. V and J are TRBV20-1 and TRBJ2-7, with 7 bases identical to TRBD1. Per germline, CDR1 DFQATT and CDR2 SNEGSKA (reference sequence). Losses at the gene ends were 0 bases for V and 3 bases for J; bases not matched to a gene: 8. CDR3 length: 15 residues.

The CDR3 nucleotides read TGCGCCAGCAGCTTGGAGGTCGGACGACAAGCTTTCTTT. Its protein is CASSLEVGRQAFF. The chain combines TRBV5-1 with TRBJ1-1; D unresolved. V lost 0 bases, J lost 9 bases, and 12 bases lay in between. The CDR3 runs 13 residues. Germline V gene data show CDR1 as SGHRS and CDR2 as YFSETQ.

The chain is built from TRBV5-4 and TRBJ1-1, with TRBD1 identical over 10 bases. The CDR3 is 15 amino acids. V lost 4 bases to trimming and J lost 7 bases; unmatched junction nucleotides: 10. The germline V gene encodes CDR1 SGHNT and CDR2 YYREEE (reference sequence). For the CDR3, the DNA is TGTGCCAGCAGCACTCCCGGGACAGGGGTACGTGAAGCTTTCTTT. Its translation: CASSTPGTGVREAFF.

This clonotype was counted a few times. This rearrangement joins TRBV5-4 to TRBJ2-4, with D possibly being TRBD1 or TRBD2 (7 bases each). Germline lookup yields CDR1 SGHNT and CDR2 YYREEE (reference sequence). This CDR3 comprises 15 residues. V lost 0 bases to trimming and J lost 15 bases, with 22 bases between them. CDR3 nucleotides: TGTGCCAGCAGCTTGGTGGGAGGGGGCTTTTTTCGGTGGTACTTC. It codes for CASSLVGGGFFRWYF.

The chain couples TRBV2 to TRBJ2-3; the D gene is possibly TRBD1 (5 bases). Germline V gene lookup returns CDR1 SNHLY and CDR2 FYNNEI. The CDR3 is 17 amino acids. Deletions cut 0 bases from V and 3 bases from J, with 16 bases between. CDR3 region: CASSEAGPGRGTDTQYF. Here the CDR3 DNA reads TGTGCCAGCAGTGAAGCGGGGCCAGGGCGCGGAACAGATACGCAGTATTTT. Variable domain in full (rest from reference TRBV2 and TRBJ2-3): EPEVTQTPSHQVTQMGQEVILRCVPISNHLYFYWYRQILGQKVEFLVSFYNNEISEKSEIFDDQFSVERPDGSNFTLKIRSTKLEDSAMYFCASSEAGPGRGTDTQYFGPGTRLTVL.

The CDR3 DNA reads as TGTGCCAGCCGACCCGTGGGGGCGGGAAGGTCGCATGAGCAGTTCTTC. Its protein is CASRPVGAGRSHEQFF. The chain combines TRBV7-2 with TRBJ2-1, with D possibly called TRBD1 or TRBD2 (6 bases each). Germline assignment: CDR1 SGHTA and CDR2 FQGNSA. The CDR3 has 16 amino acids. V lost 8 bases and J 8 bases, leaving 25 bases between the germline ends.

The chain recombines TRBV18 with TRBJ2-7, with D possibly being TRBD2 (6 bases). This CDR3 comprises 15 residues. V lost 0 bases and J lost 1, with 10 bases in between. Germline CDR1 KGHSH, CDR2 LQKENI. The CDR3 sequence: CASSPPGRESYEQYF. The CDR3 nucleotides are TGTGCCAGCTCACCACCGGGACGGGAGTCCTACGAGCAGTACTTC.

The chain is built from TRBV6-2 or TRBV6-3 and TRBJ2-7; D gene uncertain. CDR3 length: 12 amino acids. The ends were cut back, 2 bases at V and 2 bases at J, with 4 bases in the middle. The germline V gene has CDR1 MNHEY and CDR2 SVGEGT. For the CDR3, the DNA is TGTGCCAGCAGTTACCAAGCCTACGAGCAGTACTTC. This sequence encodes CASSYQAYEQYF.

The chain employs TRBV10-3 and TRBJ2-7; 8 nucleotides match TRBD2. V shed 6 bases, J shed 6 bases, and the junction held 13 bases outside the gene matches. The CDR3 sequence is 15 residues long. Germline CDR1 reads ENHRY; CDR2 reads SYGVKD. The CDR3 region has the DNA TGTGCCATCAGCGACCCCACACGGGAGGGCGGCGAGCAGTACTTC. This encodes CAISDPTREGGEQYF.

The gene calls are TRBV6-2 or TRBV6-3 and TRBJ1-5, with 9 bases that match TRBD1. Germline assignment: CDR1 MNHEY and CDR2 SVGEGT. V was clipped by 5 bases and J by 6 bases; unmatched bases: 8. The CDR3 is 15 residues long. In DNA form, the CDR3 reads TGTGCCAGCAGTGCGGACAGGGGAGAGGGTCAGCCCCAGCATTTT. It codes for CASSADRGEGQPQHF.

This chain joins TRBV6-2 or TRBV6-3 and TRBJ2-1; possibly TRBD1 or TRBD2 for D (5 bases each). Germline V CDR1 and CDR2: MNHEY, SVGEGT. The CDR3 runs to 13 residues. V was cut by 5 bases and J by 10 bases, with 15 bases left in between. The CDR3 nucleotides are TGTGCCAGCAGTCCAGGGACCTTACGGGAGCAGTTCTTC. It encodes CASSPGTLREQFF.

This clonotype was seen just once. The rearrangement links TRBV20-1 to TRBJ2-3, with TRBD1 matching 7 bases. CDR3 length equals 13 residues. The germline CDR1 and CDR2 sequences are DFQATT and SNEGSKA (reference sequence). The J segment lost 6 bases and the V segment lost 7 bases, leaving 10 bases of the junction unmatched. CDR3 protein: CSDRQGTRDTQYF. The CDR3 nucleotides read TGCAGTGACCGACAGGGTACGAGGGATACGCAGTATTTT.